The 6 T cell receptor beta chains given below trace back to one sample, sequenced in a study of shared T cell receptors in the human thymus. Clones were sequenced by immunoSEQ multiplex PCR, and TCRdb holds only the in-frame ones, with some missing. The sample has some 760,000 clones, approximately 85% seen once. The sample was also linked to a second study, of human thymus T cells.

The specimen was thymocytes. These receptors were obtained from a girl under three years old with a congenital heart defect.

This clone was seen only once. The V gene is TRBV9, the J gene TRBJ2-7; 8 bases are a match to TRBD1. J lost 3 bases, V lost 0 bases, and 8 bases had no gene match. There are 16 residues in the CDR3. Germline assignment: CDR1 SGDLS and CDR2 YYNGEE. CDR3 region: CASSVDVGQGSYEQYF. The CDR3 DNA follows: TGTGCCAGCAGCGTAGATGTTGGACAGGGAAGCTACGAGCAGTACTTC.

This clone was seen more than once but under ten times. The chain uses TRBV19 and TRBJ2-5; the D gene is possibly TRBD1 (6 bases). The CDR3 extends over 16 amino acids. Germline V lookup: CDR1 LNHDA, CDR2 SQIVND (reference sequence). The ends were cut back, 5 bases at V and 3 bases at J, with 19 bases in the middle. CDR3 residues: CASSPQPGQIKETQYF. The CDR3 bases are TGTGCCAGTAGTCCCCAGCCGGGACAAATAAAAGAGACCCAGTACTTC.

The CDR3 is CASTIRPGQGVGYTF. The CDR3 DNA sequence: TGTGCCAGCACTATACGGCCGGGACAGGGGGTAGGCTACACCTTC. This chain connects TRBV6-1 to TRBJ1-2; 11 bases fit TRBD1. Germline V gene sequence: CDR1 MNHNS, CDR2 SASEGT. This CDR3 spans 15 amino acids. The junction had 12 bases not matched to a gene; V was cut back by 7 bases and J by 8 bases.

The chain couples TRBV4-1 to TRBJ1-4; TRBD1 aligns across 11 bases. Trimming at V came to 5 bases and at J to 2 bases, leaving 13 bases not matched to a gene. This CDR3 spans 19 amino acids. Germline lookup yields CDR1 MGHRA and CDR2 YSYEKL. For the CDR3, the DNA is TGCGCCAGCAGCGACCCCTCCCGGGACAGGGGGAGGACTAATGAAAAACTGTTTTTT. Amino acids: CASSDPSRDRGRTNEKLFF.

The chain recombines TRBV19 with TRBJ1-6; maybe TRBD1 (5 bases). Germline V CDR1 and CDR2: LNHDA, SQIVND (reference sequence). The CDR3 totals 15 residues. V was shortened by 10 bases and J by 11 bases, with 24 bases between the two germline ends. CDR3 in amino acids: CATTTVSDSKAPLHF. CDR3 nucleotide sequence: TGTGCCACCACTACTGTCTCAGACAGTAAAGCACCCCTCCACTTT.

This chain links TRBV7-2 with TRBJ1-5; 12 nucleotides align to TRBD1. V was pared by 2 bases and J by 7 bases, with 9 bases of the junction left unmatched. Germline V lookup: CDR1 SGHTA, CDR2 FQGNSA. This CDR3 comprises 17 residues. CDR3 bases: TGTGCCAGCAGCTTATCCGGGACAGGGGGCGCCGGGCAGCCCCAGCATTTT. Translated: CASSLSGTGGAGQPQHF.